The 16 T cell receptor beta chains reported below all come from one sample, sequenced in a study of blood T cells in healthy people across ages. PCR was performed a second time for roughly 7 to 12 cycles using a sample-barcoded 5' primer and a J-beta primer mix. TCRdb ran MiXCR on the 5' RACE reads and lists one entry per CDR3 protein. The sample has 750,000 to 950,000 distinct CDR3 sequences; about 28% are singletons. A further study also used this sample, focusing on T cells of mothers and their children.

The sample consisted of blood. These receptors were collected from a woman between 40 and 55 years old in good health.

This chain links TRBV28 with TRBJ2-7; 7 bases align to TRBD2. V was clipped by 6 bases and J by 6 bases; unmatched bases: 14. CDR3 length: 15 amino acids. Germline V gives CDR1 MDHEN, CDR2 SYDVKM. This chain's CDR3 is CASRPPRGVISEQYF. The CDR3 DNA reads TGTGCCAGCAGGCCCCCCCGGGGGGTCATATCCGAGCAGTACTTC. The full variable domain, with the rest looked up from reference TRBV28 and TRBJ2-7, is DVKVTQSSRYLVKRTGEKVFLECVQDMDHENMFWYRQDPGLGLRLIYFSYDVKMKEKGDIPEGYSVSREKKERFSLILESASTNQTSMYLCASRPPRGVISEQYFGPGTRLTVT.

The chain couples TRBV29-1 to TRBJ2-5; D is tentatively TRBD1 or TRBD2 (5 bases each). Germline values: CDR1 SQVTM, CDR2 ANQGSEA. This CDR3 has 12 amino acids. V lost 5 bases to trimming and J lost 10 bases, with 17 bases between them. DNA of the CDR3: TGCAGCGTTAGTACTCCACGGGGCATCCAGTACTTC. Protein sequence: CSVSTPRGIQYF.

This clonotype was observed a few times. The chain carries TRBV15 and TRBJ1-5; D uncertain. CDR1 is LNHNV, CDR2 YYDKDF, per germline (reference sequence). CDR3 length equals 13 residues. V was pared by 7 bases and J by 0 bases, with 7 bases between. CDR3 loop: CATKAYSNQPQHF. In nucleotides, the CDR3 is TGTGCCACCAAGGCCTATAGCAATCAGCCCCAGCATTTT.

This clonotype was found a few times. This chain joins TRBV7-2 and TRBJ2-6; 8 bases align to TRBD2. J was trimmed by 2 bases and V by 4 bases; bases with no gene match: 7. This CDR3 is 17 amino acids long. Germline V CDR1 and CDR2: SGHTA, FQGNSA. The CDR3 loop is CASSSLRGVTGANVLTF. CDR3 DNA sequence: TGTGCCAGCAGCTCGTTGCGGGGGGTGACTGGGGCCAACGTCCTGACTTTC.

The gene calls are TRBV20-1 and TRBJ2-2, with D hard to call. V lost 3 bases and J lost 4, with 12 bases in between. The CDR3 extends over 14 amino acids. The germline CDR1 and CDR2 sequences are DFQATT and SNEGSKA (reference sequence). The CDR3: CSARGFVGTGELFF. As DNA, the CDR3 is TGCAGTGCTAGGGGTTTCGTAGGCACCGGGGAGCTGTTTTTT.

The chain carries TRBV7-8 and TRBJ2-2; 7 bases map to TRBD2. Trimming cost V 4 bases and J 6 bases; bases outside gene matches: 11. The CDR3 length is 16 residues. The germline CDR1 and CDR2 sequences are SGHVS and FQNEAQ. The CDR3 DNA is TGTGCCAGCAGCTCGTGGCGAGCGGGGACGCCCGGGGAGCTGTTTTTT. Translated, it gives CASSSWRAGTPGELFF.

This clonotype was detected ten times or more. V is TRBV11-2 and J is TRBJ2-7; no clear D gene. The CDR3 is 14 amino acids. V lost 0 bases and J 5 bases, leaving 11 bases between the germline ends. From germline, CDR1 is SGHAT and CDR2 FQNNGV. The CDR3 reads CASSLERTPHEQYF. The CDR3 DNA follows: TGTGCCAGCAGCTTAGAGAGAACTCCCCACGAGCAGTACTTC.

This clonotype was seen a handful of times. This chain links TRBV27 with TRBJ2-1; D remains ambiguous. Trimming removed 7 bases from V and 7 bases from J, with 11 bases in between. This CDR3 has 12 residues. The germline CDR1 and CDR2 sequences are MNHEY and SMNVEV (reference sequence). The CDR3 is CASTQRRNEQFF. CDR3 DNA: TGTGCCAGCACCCAACGCAGGAATGAGCAGTTCTTC.

This clonotype showed up just a few times. The CDR3 is CASSLLSEDKAFF. CDR3 nucleotides: TGTGCCAGCAGCCTCCTCTCAGAAGACAAAGCTTTCTTT. This chain links TRBV6-5 with TRBJ1-1; D gene uncertain. The germline gives CDR1 MNHEY, CDR2 SVGAGI. This CDR3 has 13 residues. Trimming cost V 6 bases and J 9 bases, with 17 bases left between them.

The rearrangement links TRBV28 to TRBJ2-7; TRBD1 matches at 9 bases. Germline loops: CDR1 MDHEN, CDR2 SYDVKM. V shed 5 bases and J 2 bases; nucleotides not matched to a gene: 13. This CDR3 is 17 amino acids long. DNA of the CDR3: TGTGCCAGCAGTCGACAGGGGGGGGGCCTAATGCCCTACGAGCAGTACTTC. Its protein is CASSRQGGGLMPYEQYF.

The chain is built from TRBV28 and TRBJ1-2; tentatively, D is TRBD1 (6 bases). The CDR3 is 13 amino acids. The germline V gene encodes CDR1 MDHEN and CDR2 SYDVKM. Trimming cost V 10 bases and J 8 bases, with 20 bases left between them. The CDR3 nucleotides are TGTGCCATCTATCGGGGGGGGCGCCTAGGCTACACCTTC. This translates into CAIYRGGRLGYTF.

Turning to this clonotype: A read error may be the cause here, since a much bigger clone is one base away. V is TRBV20-1 and J is TRBJ2-5; D ambiguous. The CDR3 runs 16 residues. V lost 0 bases and J 1 base, leaving 15 bases between the germline ends. Germline assignment: CDR1 DFQATT and CDR2 SNEGSKA (reference sequence). CDR3 in amino acids: CSARDQARVIQETQYF. The CDR3 coding sequence is TGCAGTGCTAGAGATCAGGCTCGGGTTATCCAAGAGACCCAGTACTTC.

This clonotype was seen more than once but under ten times. The V and J genes are TRBV5-5 and TRBJ1-5; weak D call: TRBD1 (6 bases). There are 15 residues in the CDR3. Germline values: CDR1 SGHKS, CDR2 YYEKEE (reference sequence). V lost 3 bases, J lost 0 bases, and 10 bases lay in between. Here the CDR3 reads CASSSLGGSNQPQHF. DNA of the CDR3: TGTGCCAGCAGCTCGTTAGGGGGTAGCAATCAGCCCCAGCATTTT.

The chain employs TRBV20-1 and TRBJ1-1, with 12 bases matching TRBD1. V lost 6 bases and J lost 5; bases outside the gene matches: 4. The CDR3 runs 13 residues. Germline-derived CDR1 and CDR2 are DFQATT and SNEGSKA (reference sequence). The CDR3: CSAPGQGATEAFF. DNA of the CDR3: TGCAGTGCACCGGGACAGGGGGCGACTGAAGCTTTCTTT.

This clonotype was seen more than once but under ten times. The chain recombines TRBV25-1 with TRBJ1-2; D remains unclear. Germline-derived CDR1 and CDR2 are MGHDK and SYGVNS. This CDR3 has 11 amino acids. Trimming pared 3 bases from V and 5 bases from J, leaving 4 bases between. CDR3 DNA: TGTGCCAGCAGTGAGGTGTATGGCTACACCTTC. Its translation: CASSEVYGYTF.

This clonotype was picked up one time. The chain is built from TRBV5-5 and TRBJ2-2; D might be TRBD2 (5 bases). Germline V gene lookup returns CDR1 SGHKS and CDR2 YYEKEE (reference sequence). There are 16 residues in the CDR3. Trimming cost V 0 bases and J 0 bases, with 9 bases left between them. CDR3 region: CASSLALAPNTGELFF. DNA for the CDR3: TGTGCCAGCAGCTTGGCGCTAGCCCCGAACACCGGGGAGCTGTTTTTT. The whole variable domain, filled in from reference TRBV5-5 and TRBJ2-2, reads DAGVTQSPTHLIKTRGQQVTLRCSPISGHKSVSWYQQVLGQGPQFIFQYYEKEERGRGNFPDRFSARQFPNYSSELNVNALLLGDSALYLCASSLALAPNTGELFFGEGSRLTVL.